The present T cell receptor (beta chain) was sequenced within a study of cytomegalovirus exposure and HLA in healthy donors (dated by TCRdb to 2016 to 2017). Study-wide context: The 670 or so repertoires of the first cohort and the roughly 110 validation repertoires were produced on the same platform, according to a later analysis. The aim of the study was to test whether cataloging public T cell receptors could identify signatures of past pathogen exposure. A separate validation cohort of some 130 different subjects was used in addition to the roughly 720-subject first cohort. High-throughput TCR immunosequencing, statistical association of individual TCRs with disease status, and machine learning were combined to predict cytomegalovirus infection status.

Turning to this clone: It lacks a known antigen. It has no much larger one-base neighbor in the sample; base qualities were not kept.

The CDR3 covers 15 residues, taking in both the cysteine and the phenylalanine. Only the CDR3 part of the read is kept: 45 bases, read in frame from the first base. At the junction V is shortened by 1 base and J by 4 bases, with 14 bases in between. The germline V gene gives CDR1 as LGHNA and CDR2 as YSLEER. Libraries were constructed by the immunoSEQ multiplex PCR assay. Under the source paper's analysis protocol: A statistical classification framework was built to diagnose cytomegalovirus status from the catalog of TCR beta chain sequences. Not all clones reach the TCRdb copy of this immuneACCESS table, which keeps in-frame sequences only. Checked studies attribute under half of the gap to unresolved V genes and leave the rest unexplained. D and trimming were read from the DNA, whereas the V and J calls and clone size are those reported in that table. The sample table records approximately 210,000 clones; roughly 88% of these occur just once. The ten most abundant clones make up around 3% of the sample.

The study at large found these results: The authors suggested that the approach could potentially be extended to other disease states and immunological phenotypes. A later analysis had no HLA typing for the validation cohort, so co-occurrence there was scored across all 130 or so repertoires. Subsequent analysis determined that TCRs grouped into clusters in the first cohort also showed a tendency toward co-occurrence across the roughly 110 validation repertoires, and approximately 94% of cluster scores exceeded 0. In vitro tests confirmed that a few of the cytomegalovirus-associated TCR beta chains recognize cytomegalovirus antigens. Cytomegalovirus status was reported to be diagnosed by the classifier with high specificity and sensitivity in both the original and validation cohorts. While some public TCRs were present in many individuals, most TCR sequences turned up only very rarely across donors. The study listed 164 TCR beta chains as associated with cytomegalovirus.

The donors were included in the validation cohort of some 120 subjects, a group kept apart from the approximately 700-subject first cohort. The clonotype originates from a woman aged 18 to 35 in good health and CMV-seronegative. Specimen: PBMCs. Rearrangement joined TRBV4-3 to TRBJ2-7; a tentative D match to TRBD1 spans 5 bases. The encoded CDR3 is CASSQAISRVYEQYF. The DNA sequence is TGCGCCAGCAGCCAAGCAATTAGCAGGGTTTACGAGCAGTACTTC.